The rows below give T cell receptor beta chains drawn from one sample of a study of OX40 agonist ivuxolimab in advanced cancers. TCRdb's copy holds only in-frame clones and misses some; the assay was immunoSEQ multiplex PCR. The sample lists under 40,000 clones, approximately 87% occurring once. Specimen: CD4+ or CD8+ T cells sorted from blood, collected in a trial of the OX40 agonist ivuxolimab. The receptors were sampled from an adult with an advanced solid tumor such as melanoma, head and neck, liver or kidney cancer. Each CDR3 is given with its conserved first and last residue. The D gene is left open where the match is weak. Clone sizes are given selectively: once, few, many, or a class where the clone is expanded.

d_call j_call clone_size v_call cdr3_aa cdr3_nt
TRBD2 TRBJ2-7 once TRBV19 CASSRGLAGYEQYF TGTGCCAGTAGTCGTGGACTAGCGGGCTACGAGCAGTACTTC
TRBD1 TRBJ1-5 . TRBV6-1 CASTGQGGDNQPQHF TGTGCCAGCACCGGACAGGGGGGGGACAATCAGCCCCAGCATTTT
TRBD1 TRBJ1-3 . TRBV2 CASRAGTGAGNTIYF TGTGCCAGCAGAGCCGGGACAGGGGCTGGAAACACCATATATTTT
TRBD2 TRBJ2-1 . TRBV27 CASTQLAGGHNEQFF TGTGCCAGTACTCAACTAGCGGGGGGCCACAATGAGCAGTTCTTC
TRBD1 TRBJ1-2 . TRBV2 CASISVGTEANYGYTF TGTGCCAGCATATCGGTTGGGACAGAAGCTAACTATGGCTACACCTTC
TRBD1 TRBJ1-1 . TRBV7-6 CASSLSAWGTGKAFF TGTGCCAGCAGCTTATCGGCATGGGGGACAGGGAAAGCTTTCTTT
. TRBJ2-2 medium-sized TRBV28 CASSPTGSWNTGELFF TGTGCCAGCAGCCCCACCGGGTCCTGGAACACCGGGGAGCTGTTTTTT
. TRBJ1-1 . TRBV10-3 CAISDPEKGTEAFF TGTGCCATCAGTGACCCCGAAAAGGGCACTGAAGCTTTCTTT
TRBD1 TRBJ2-7 once TRBV11-2 CASSLSPTGFNEQYF TGTGCCAGCAGCTTAAGCCCGACAGGGTTTAACGAGCAGTACTTC
. TRBJ1-3 . TRBV28 CASSYDFLSGNTIYF TGTGCCAGCAGCTACGACTTCCTCTCTGGAAACACCATATATTTT
TRBD1 TRBJ2-7 . TRBV5-1 CASSWWSDRGQYEQYF TGCGCCAGCAGCTGGTGGTCCGACAGGGGGCAATACGAGCAGTACTTC
TRBD1 TRBJ1-2 . TRBV4-2 CASSPHLINDRGVYGYTF TGTGCCAGCAGCCCACACCTTATCAACGACAGGGGTGTCTATGGCTACACCTTC
. TRBJ1-3 . TRBV5-1 CASSLGEGRPSGNTIYF TGCGCCAGCAGCCTTGGGGAGGGCCGTCCCTCTGGAAACACCATATATTTT
TRBD1 TRBJ2-3 . TRBV11-1 CASSLVPGQGTDTQYF TGTGCCAGCAGCTTAGTCCCGGGACAGGGGACAGATACGCAGTATTTT
. TRBJ2-2 . TRBV27 CASSRLVIPGELFF TGTGCCAGCAGCCGTCTAGTCATCCCCGGGGAGCTGTTTTTT